The 11 T cell receptor beta chains below come from one sample, sequenced in a study of T cell responses to AZD1222 COVID-19 vaccine (dated by TCRdb to the early 2020s). Libraries were constructed by the immunoSEQ multiplex PCR assay. TCRdb took over this immuneACCESS table, retaining in-frame rearrangements with V and J assigned. Such tables are incomplete; in checked studies, under half of the missing clones stem from an unresolved V gene, and the remainder is unexplained. The sample table shows about 190,000 clones, and just over 90% are seen once. The ten top clones hold approximately 4% of the sample. The sample's time point label is to be understood as: about 28 days (+/-7) after the second vaccine dose. According to the study, the label for this sample's treatment or condition signals: meningococcal conjugate vaccine given as trial control. The input for sequencing was peripheral blood, taken 28 days after the second dose of the MenACWY control vaccine. All receptors derive from an adult who received the MenACWY meningococcal vaccine as a control.

The rearrangement links TRBV24-1 to TRBJ1-2; D possibly corresponds to TRBD1 (6 bases). The germline V gene encodes CDR1 KGHDR and CDR2 SFDVKD. The CDR3 totals 12 residues. With 5 bases removed from V and 7 bases from J, the gap between germline ends came to 10 bases. Here the CDR3 DNA reads TGTGCCACCAGTGCGGGACATTCTGGCTACACCTTC. The encoded protein is CATSAGHSGYTF.

The J gene is TRBJ2-1, the V gene TRBV5-6; TRBD2 aligns across 9 bases. This CDR3 spans 14 amino acids. CDR1 is SGHDT, CDR2 YYEEEE, per germline. Trimming at V came to 1 base and at J to 6 bases, leaving 2 bases not matched to a gene. CDR3 sequence: CASSLPSGANEQFF. The CDR3 DNA sequence: TGTGCCAGCAGCTTGCCTAGCGGGGCCAATGAGCAGTTCTTC.

The V call is TRBV5-6, the J call TRBJ2-1; either TRBD1 or TRBD2 may fit D (5 bases each). The CDR3 runs 13 residues. V lost 0 bases and J lost 10, with 11 bases in between. CDR1 is SGHDT, CDR2 YYEEEE, per germline. CDR3 region: CASSLGAGDEQFF. DNA of the CDR3: TGTGCCAGCAGCTTGGGCGCCGGGGACGAGCAGTTCTTC.

The chain uses TRBV5-8 and TRBJ2-3; D perhaps matches TRBD2 (5 bases). The CDR3 is made up of 14 amino acids. The germline V gene encodes CDR1 SGHTS and CDR2 YDEGEE. V was pared by 2 bases and J by 0 bases, with 7 bases between. The DNA of the CDR3 is TGTGCCAGCAGCTTCGGGGAAAGCACAGATACGCAGTATTTT. Its translation: CASSFGESTDTQYF.

This chain connects TRBV5-1 to TRBJ1-4, with D maybe TRBD1 (5 bases). Germline CDR1 is SGHRS and CDR2 is YFSETQ. The V gene lost 4 bases and the J gene lost 2 bases, with 12 bases spanning the gap. CDR3 size: 15 residues. The CDR3 spells CASSELRATNEKLFF. The CDR3 bases are TGCGCCAGCAGCGAACTCAGGGCTACTAATGAAAAACTGTTTTTT.

The V gene is TRBV7-2, the J gene TRBJ2-7, with 12 nucleotides matching TRBD2. The CDR3 covers 17 residues. Trimming at V came to 5 bases and at J to 2 bases, leaving 10 bases not matched to a gene. CDR1 and CDR2 from the germline V gene are SGHTA and FQGNSA. CDR3 residues: CASSDARLAGETYEQYF. CDR3 coding DNA: TGTGCCAGCAGCGACGCCCGACTAGCGGGAGAGACCTACGAGCAGTACTTC.

The gene calls are TRBV27 and TRBJ2-2; 14 nucleotides agree with TRBD2. The J segment lost 1 base and the V segment lost 4 bases, leaving 5 bases of the junction unmatched. The CDR3 is made up of 18 amino acids. Per germline, CDR1 MNHEY and CDR2 SMNVEV (reference sequence). CDR3 sequence reads: CASSSGLAGGRNTGELFF. The CDR3 nucleotides read TGTGCCAGCAGTTCAGGACTAGCGGGAGGTCGGAACACCGGGGAGCTGTTTTTT.

The rearrangement joins TRBV7-3 to TRBJ1-1; D gene unclear. V was trimmed by 0 bases and J by 7 bases, leaving 9 bases between them. This CDR3 is 13 amino acids long. Germline V gives CDR1 SGHTA, CDR2 FQGTGA. This CDR3 reads CASSLTLEFEAFF. CDR3 sequence (DNA): TGTGCCAGCAGCTTAACGTTGGAGTTTGAAGCTTTCTTT.

The chain links TRBV9 to TRBJ2-5; D might be TRBD2 (6 bases). The CDR3 totals 15 residues. V was shortened by 5 bases and J by 1 base, with 15 bases between the two germline ends. CDR1 is SGDLS and CDR2 is YYNGEE in the germline V gene. The chain's CDR3 is CASSLEGRSQETQYF. DNA for the CDR3: TGTGCCAGCAGTCTAGAGGGGAGGAGCCAAGAGACCCAGTACTTC.

The V call is TRBV19, the J call TRBJ1-6; maybe TRBD1 (6 bases). Between the trimmed V and J ends, which lost 5 bases and 6 bases, there was a span of 14 bases. Germline CDR1 reads LNHDA; CDR2 reads SQIVND (reference sequence). The CDR3 sequence is 15 residues long. The CDR3 sequence: CASSVQTGLNSPLHF. In DNA form, the CDR3 reads TGTGCCAGTAGTGTACAAACAGGGCTTAATTCACCCCTCCACTTT.

The chain links TRBV7-9 to TRBJ2-1, with D hard to call. CDR3 length equals 11 residues. The V end was cut by 1 base, the J end by 15 bases, with 10 bases between. The V gene's germline CDR1 is SEHNR and CDR2 FQNEAQ (reference sequence). This CDR3 is CASSLGLVPFF. CDR3 sequence (DNA): TGTGCCAGCAGCTTAGGTTTGGTACCGTTCTTC.